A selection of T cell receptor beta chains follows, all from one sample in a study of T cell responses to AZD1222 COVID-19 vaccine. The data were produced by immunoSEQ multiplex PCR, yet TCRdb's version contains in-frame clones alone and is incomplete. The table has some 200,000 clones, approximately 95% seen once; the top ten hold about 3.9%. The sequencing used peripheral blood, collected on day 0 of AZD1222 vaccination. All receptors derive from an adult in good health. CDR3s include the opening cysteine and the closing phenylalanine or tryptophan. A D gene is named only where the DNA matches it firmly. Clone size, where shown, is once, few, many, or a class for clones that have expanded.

TGTGCCTGGAGTGGCAGTGGAAACACCATATATTTT,CAWSGSGNTIYF,TRBJ1-3,TRBV30,-,-
TGTGCCAGTATGGGACAGGCTCCTGAAGCTTTCTTT,CASMGQAPEAFF,TRBJ1-1,TRBV19,TRBD1,-
TGTGCCAGCAGCTTTAGCGGGGGAGACACCGGGGAGCTGTTTTTT,CASSFSGGDTGELFF,TRBJ2-2,TRBV7-8,TRBD2,-
TGTGCCAGCAGCCGGGACCCCGGGACAGCCTACGAGCAGTACTTC,CASSRDPGTAYEQYF,TRBJ2-7,TRBV3-1/TRBV3-2,TRBD1,-
TGTGCCAGCAGTACAGGGCCGACTAATGAAAAACTGTTTTTT,CASSTGPTNEKLFF,TRBJ1-4,TRBV5-8,-,-
TGCGCCAGCAGCGGTCCGGGACAGGCTTTCGATGGCTACACCTTC,CASSGPGQAFDGYTF,TRBJ1-2,TRBV4-1,TRBD1,once
TGTGCCAGCAGCTTAATGGGCCACACTGAAGCTTTCTTT,CASSLMGHTEAFF,TRBJ1-1,TRBV7-2,-,-
TGTGCCAGCAGCATCGGACGCTATAATTCACCCCTCCACTTT,CASSIGRYNSPLHF,TRBJ1-6,TRBV21-1,-,-
TGCAGCGTCGAGGAATATTCCGGCTACACCTTC,CSVEEYSGYTF,TRBJ1-2,TRBV29-1,-,-
TGTGCCAGCAGCTTGGACAGCCGACTTAACTATGGCTACACCTTC,CASSLDSRLNYGYTF,TRBJ1-2,TRBV5-8,-,-
TGTGCCAGCACGGTGGCAGGGCTTGGCTATGGCTACACCTTC,CASTVAGLGYGYTF,TRBJ1-2,TRBV6-5,-,-
TGTGCCAGCCAGGGACAAAACACTGAAGCTTTCTTT,CASQGQNTEAFF,TRBJ1-1,TRBV19,-,-
TGTGCCAGCAGCTTAACAGGCCGACAGGGAACCTACGAGCAGTACTTC,CASSLTGRQGTYEQYF,TRBJ2-7,TRBV7-9,TRBD1,-
TGTGCCAGCAGCTTAGCAGATACGCAGTATTTT,CASSLADTQYF,TRBJ2-3,TRBV11-2,-,-
TGTGCCAGCAGCCGCCGTGGAGAAAAACTGTTTTTT,CASSRRGEKLFF,TRBJ1-4,TRBV3-1/TRBV3-2,-,-
TGTGCCAGCAGGGGACCCGAAATGTCCTATGGCTACACCTTC,CASRGPEMSYGYTF,TRBJ1-2,TRBV6-5,-,-
TGTGCCAGCAGTGCCACGACAGGGGCCCCGAACACTGAAGCTTTCTTT,CASSATTGAPNTEAFF,TRBJ1-1,TRBV6-4,TRBD1,once
TGCGCCAGCAGCCCGACAGCCAACTCTGGAAACACCATATATTTT,CASSPTANSGNTIYF,TRBJ1-3,TRBV5-1,-,-
TGTGCCAGCAGGACCCAAGCGGGGAACACTGAAGCTTTCTTT,CASRTQAGNTEAFF,TRBJ1-1,TRBV2,-,-
TGTGCCAGCTCAGAAAGGATGAACACTGAAGCTTTCTTT,CASSERMNTEAFF,TRBJ1-1,TRBV18,-,-
TGTGCCAGCATCCGTGAACAGGGTACATTAAGCACCGGGGAGCTGTTTTTT,CASIREQGTLSTGELFF,TRBJ2-2,TRBV5-5,-,-
TGTGCCAGCAGACCGGGACAGCGTAGCACAGATACGCAGTATTTT,CASRPGQRSTDTQYF,TRBJ2-3,TRBV6-5,TRBD1,-